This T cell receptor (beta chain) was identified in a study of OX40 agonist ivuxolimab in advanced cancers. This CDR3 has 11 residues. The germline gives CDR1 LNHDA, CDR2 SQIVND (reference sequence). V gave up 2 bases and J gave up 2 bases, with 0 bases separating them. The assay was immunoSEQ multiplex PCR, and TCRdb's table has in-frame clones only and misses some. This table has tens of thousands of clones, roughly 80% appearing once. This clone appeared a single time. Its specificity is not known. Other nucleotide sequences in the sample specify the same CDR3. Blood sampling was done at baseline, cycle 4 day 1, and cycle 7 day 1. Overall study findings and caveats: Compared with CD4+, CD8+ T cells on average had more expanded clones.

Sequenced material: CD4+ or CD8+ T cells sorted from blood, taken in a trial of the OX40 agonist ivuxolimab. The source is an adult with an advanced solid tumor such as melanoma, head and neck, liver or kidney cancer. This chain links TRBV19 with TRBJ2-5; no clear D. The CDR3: CASSIQETQYF. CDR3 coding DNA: TGTGCCAGTAGTATACAAGAGACCCAGTACTTC.